The sequence of this TCR beta chain was determined in a study of radiation and T cells in renal cell carcinoma. Turning to the study itself: Nephrectomy followed 15 Gy stereotactic body radiation by 4 weeks. Regarding the study as a whole: Pretreatment tumor biopsies were lacking, so baseline clonotypes are unknown.

This clone has only a few counts. Its antigen is not identified. Assay used: immunoSEQ multiplex PCR; TCRdb lists only in-frame clones, some missing. The repertoire holds roughly 130,000 clones, with 88% as singletons. Germline V gene lookup returns CDR1 MDHEN and CDR2 SYDVKM. The CDR3 runs 13 residues. Trimming at V came to 5 bases and at J to 7 bases, leaving 5 bases not matched to a gene. Time point specified: blood 2 weeks post-SBRT. Treatment given: 15 Gy SBRT to primary tumor, nephrectomy 4 weeks later. This receptor was identified in a woman in her 70s with renal cell carcinoma. Sequences were derived from blood, sampled from a patient whose treatment included radiotherapy and nephrectomy. V gene TRBV28 combines with J gene TRBJ1-5, with 7 bases identical to TRBD1. CDR3 region: CASSPGQSQPQHF. The DNA for the CDR3 is TGTGCCAGCAGTCCGGGACAGTCCCAGCCCCAGCATTTT.